Listed below are T cell receptor beta chains from one sample, sequenced in a study of cytomegalovirus exposure and HLA in healthy donors. The protocol was immunoSEQ multiplex PCR, while the TCRdb copy is restricted to in-frame clones and leaves out a portion. The repertoire holds 150,000 to 200,000 clones, with around 80% as singletons. Sequenced: PBMCs. The receptors shown here come from a woman aged 45-60 years in good health and CMV-seronegative. CDR3s include the opening cysteine and the closing phenylalanine or tryptophan. D genes are given only for firm matches. Where a row states a size, it is once, few, many or the class of an expanded clone; other rows omit it.

>-|TRBV10-3|16|-|TRBJ2-1
TGTGCCCCCCCTGATTCGGGAGCGGTACTTTACAATGAGCAGTTCTTC
CAPPDSGAVLYNEQFF
>-|TRBV7-8|17|-|TRBJ2-7
TGTGCCAGCAGCTTAAGGGGGGGGCGACAGGGGTACGACGAGCAGTACTTC
CASSLRGGRQGYDEQYF
>-|TRBV9|16|-|TRBJ1-4
TGTGCCAGCAGCGCTGGACGAAAAAGGGGTAATGAAAAACTGTTTTTT
CASSAGRKRGNEKLFF
>-|TRBV7-9|12|-|TRBJ1-5
TGTTCCAGCAGTCGCGGGGGGCAGCCCCAGCATTTT
CSSSRGGQPQHF
>-|TRBV19|15|-|TRBJ1-2
TGTGCCAGTAGAGAGGACGGGACTCCTGCCTATGGCTACACCTTC
CASREDGTPAYGYTF
>TRBD1|TRBV18|16|once|TRBJ1-1
TGTGCCAGCTCACCACGACCTCAGGGGGTGGGCACTGAAGCTTTCTTT
CASSPRPQGVGTEAFF
>TRBD1|TRBV2|15|-|TRBJ1-1
TGTGCCAGCCAAATGTCATCGGCAGGGGGGACTGAAGCTTTCTTT
CASQMSSAGGTEAFF
>-|TRBV6-4|13|-|TRBJ2-1
TGTGCCAGCAGTGACGGGGGGTACAATGAGCAGTTCTTC
CASSDGGYNEQFF
>-|TRBV7-2|14|-|TRBJ2-7
TGTGCCAGCAGCTGGGACTTCGCCTCCTACGAGCAGTACTTC
CASSWDFASYEQYF
>TRBD1|TRBV25-1|17|once|TRBJ2-1
TGTGCCAGCAGTTGGGCCTGGGTAGGGACAGGGCGCATTGAGCAGTTCTTC
CASSWAWVGTGRIEQFF
>-|TRBV28|14|few|TRBJ1-3
TGTGCCAGCGGATTGGGGGGGCGAGGAAACACCATATATTTT
CASGLGGRGNTIYF
>-|TRBV7-8|18|once|TRBJ1-5
TGTGCCAGCAGCTTAGAAGATTGGGGGCGTAGGGGCAATCAGCCCCAGCATTTT
CASSLEDWGRRGNQPQHF
>-|TRBV4-3|13|few|TRBJ1-5
TGCGCCAGCAGCCAAGAGACGGGTCAGCCCCAGCATTTT
CASSQETGQPQHF
>TRBD1|TRBV6-6|16|-|TRBJ1-6
TGTGCCAGCAGATCTTCAGGGGGCCGGAGTAATTCACCCCTCCACTTT
CASRSSGGRSNSPLHF
>TRBD2|TRBV29-1|18|-|TRBJ2-7
TGCAGCGTTGAAGGCTTGACGGGACTAGCGGGAGGCCCCTACGAGCAGTACTTC
CSVEGLTGLAGGPYEQYF
>-|TRBV7-3|16|-|TRBJ2-2
TGTGCCAGCAGCTTAATGAGAGGGAACGCGGGCGGGGAGCTGTTTTTT
CASSLMRGNAGGELFF
>TRBD1|TRBV6-6|16|-|TRBJ2-2
TGTGCCAGCAGTTACACGGGACAGGGGGGGGGCGGGGAGCTGTTTTTT
CASSYTGQGGGGELFF
>-|TRBV29-1|13|-|TRBJ1-5
TGCAGCGTTGCGGCAGGGAGCAATCAGCCCCAGCATTTT
CSVAAGSNQPQHF
>TRBD1|TRBV6-5|14|-|TRBJ1-2
TGTGCCAGCAGTGACGGCGGGACAGCACGAGGCTACACCTTC
CASSDGGTARGYTF
>TRBD1|TRBV5-6|13|-|TRBJ2-7
TGTGCCAGCAGCAGGGGGCCGGGCTACGAGCAGTACTTC
CASSRGPGYEQYF
>-|TRBV7-9|19|-|TRBJ1-6
TGTTCCAGCAGCTTATCCGGCAGGGGCCCTGGAAGGGTGGTTTCACCCCTCCACTTT
CSSSLSGRGPGRVVSPLHF
>TRBD2|TRBV7-2|16|-|TRBJ2-7
TGTGCCAGCAGCTCGGACCTTCTAGCGGGGGGTTACGAGCAGTACTTC
CASSSDLLAGGYEQYF